A selection of T cell receptor beta chains follows, all from one sample in a study of cytomegalovirus exposure and HLA in healthy donors. Using immunoSEQ multiplex PCR, the repertoire was profiled, and TCRdb retains in-frame clones only, with some absent. The sample holds around 150,000 clones, 75% to 80% seen once. The sample comprised PBMCs. These receptor sequences come from a woman aged 40-49 years in good health and CMV-seronegative. The CDR3 runs from the conserved cysteine through the conserved F or W. The D gene is left open where the match is weak. Clone sizes are given selectively: once, few, many, or a class where the clone is expanded.

d_gene: TRBD1; j_gene: TRBJ1-2; v_gene: TRBV2; abundance: NA; CDR3aa: CASSPGTVYFGGYTF; CDR3nt: TGTGCCAGCAGTCCCGGGACAGTATATTTTGGTGGCTACACCTTC
d_gene: NA; j_gene: TRBJ1-3; v_gene: TRBV5-6; abundance: few; CDR3aa: CASSTGYSGNTIYF; CDR3nt: TGTGCCAGCAGTACAGGTTACTCTGGAAACACCATATATTTT
d_gene: NA; j_gene: TRBJ1-5; v_gene: TRBV5-1; abundance: NA; CDR3aa: CASSLGDYSNQPQHF; CDR3nt: TGCGCCAGCAGCTTGGGCGATTATAGCAATCAGCCCCAGCATTTT
d_gene: NA; j_gene: TRBJ1-5; v_gene: TRBV5-1; abundance: few; CDR3aa: CASKEGALGGQPQHF; CDR3nt: TGCGCCAGCAAGGAAGGGGCCCTCGGGGGGCAGCCCCAGCATTTT
d_gene: TRBD2; j_gene: TRBJ2-2; v_gene: TRBV28; abundance: NA; CDR3aa: CASSSRVAGGTGELFF; CDR3nt: TGTGCCAGCAGTTCCCGGGTAGCGGGGGGCACCGGGGAGCTGTTTTTT
d_gene: TRBD1; j_gene: TRBJ1-4; v_gene: TRBV5-6; abundance: NA; CDR3aa: CASSSRDRGRGEKLFF; CDR3nt: TGTGCCAGCAGCTCGCGGGACAGGGGGCGAGGAGAAAAACTGTTTTTT
d_gene: TRBD1; j_gene: TRBJ1-4; v_gene: TRBV28; abundance: NA; CDR3aa: CASSLSGTGGVLFF; CDR3nt: TGTGCCAGCAGTTTGTCCGGGACAGGGGGCGTTCTGTTTTTT
d_gene: TRBD1; j_gene: TRBJ1-1; v_gene: TRBV2; abundance: NA; CDR3aa: CASRDRATFTEAFF; CDR3nt: TGTGCCAGCAGGGACAGGGCTACTTTCACTGAAGCTTTCTTT
d_gene: NA; j_gene: TRBJ1-5; v_gene: TRBV27; abundance: NA; CDR3aa: CASSSQGTRGPQHF; CDR3nt: TGTGCCAGCAGTTCCCAGGGGACCCGGGGGCCCCAGCATTTT
d_gene: NA; j_gene: TRBJ2-5; v_gene: TRBV15; abundance: NA; CDR3aa: CATSRQLVSQETQYF; CDR3nt: TGTGCCACCAGCAGACAACTAGTTTCCCAAGAGACCCAGTACTTC
d_gene: TRBD1; j_gene: TRBJ2-7; v_gene: TRBV6-6; abundance: NA; CDR3aa: CASSYSTGASYEQYF; CDR3nt: TGTGCCAGCAGTTACTCGACAGGGGCCTCCTACGAGCAGTACTTC
d_gene: NA; j_gene: TRBJ2-1; v_gene: TRBV7-9; abundance: NA; CDR3aa: CASSLGRLRGYNEQFF; CDR3nt: TGTGCCAGCAGCTTAGGTCGGTTGCGGGGCTACAATGAGCAGTTCTTC
d_gene: NA; j_gene: TRBJ2-2; v_gene: TRBV9; abundance: once; CDR3aa: CASSVWAGNTGELFF; CDR3nt: TGTGCCAGCAGCGTATGGGCGGGGAACACCGGGGAGCTGTTTTTT
d_gene: NA; j_gene: TRBJ2-1; v_gene: TRBV5-4; abundance: NA; CDR3aa: CASGRRSYNEQFF; CDR3nt: TGTGCCAGCGGGCGTCGGTCCTACAATGAGCAGTTCTTC
d_gene: NA; j_gene: TRBJ1-1; v_gene: TRBV19; abundance: NA; CDR3aa: CASSIVGGAEAFF; CDR3nt: TGTGCCAGTAGTATAGTAGGCGGGGCTGAAGCTTTCTTT
d_gene: TRBD1; j_gene: TRBJ1-2; v_gene: TRBV27; abundance: NA; CDR3aa: CASSSTGNYGYTF; CDR3nt: TGTGCCAGCAGTTCGACAGGGAACTATGGCTACACCTTC
d_gene: TRBD2; j_gene: TRBJ2-7; v_gene: TRBV4-1; abundance: NA; CDR3aa: CASSQDGGGIYEQYF; CDR3nt: TGCGCCAGCAGCCAAGATGGGGGGGGTATTTACGAGCAGTACTTC
d_gene: TRBD1; j_gene: TRBJ1-3; v_gene: TRBV19; abundance: NA; CDR3aa: CASSDAGTVGNTIYF; CDR3nt: TGTGCCAGTAGTGACGCCGGGACAGTCGGAAACACCATATATTTT
d_gene: TRBD1; j_gene: TRBJ1-1; v_gene: TRBV12-5; abundance: NA; CDR3aa: CASARWTGSEAFF; CDR3nt: TGTGCTAGCGCCCGATGGACAGGCTCCGAAGCTTTCTTT
d_gene: TRBD1; j_gene: TRBJ1-1; v_gene: TRBV5-1; abundance: NA; CDR3aa: CASSGTRDRGLPEAFF; CDR3nt: TGCGCCAGCAGCGGGACCCGGGACAGGGGGCTTCCTGAAGCTTTCTTT
d_gene: NA; j_gene: TRBJ1-1; v_gene: TRBV7-9; abundance: NA; CDR3aa: CSSPQEGPIAQNTEAFF; CDR3nt: TGTTCCAGCCCCCAGGAGGGGCCGATTGCTCAGAACACTGAAGCTTTCTTT
d_gene: TRBD1; j_gene: TRBJ2-1; v_gene: TRBV15; abundance: NA; CDR3aa: CATSRDARLPGQGGYNEQFF; CDR3nt: TGTGCCACCAGCAGAGATGCCCGCCTACCGGGACAGGGGGGGTACAATGAGCAGTTCTTC
d_gene: TRBD1; j_gene: TRBJ1-6; v_gene: TRBV5-1; abundance: NA; CDR3aa: CASSWGTEKNSPLHF; CDR3nt: TGCGCCAGCAGTTGGGGGACAGAGAAGAATTCACCCCTCCACTTT
d_gene: NA; j_gene: TRBJ1-2; v_gene: TRBV6-1; abundance: NA; CDR3aa: CATKSHPPYYGYTF; CDR3nt: TGTGCCACAAAATCACATCCCCCCTACTATGGCTACACCTTC
d_gene: TRBD2; j_gene: TRBJ2-2; v_gene: TRBV5-4; abundance: NA; CDR3aa: CASSLHASGGGELFF; CDR3nt: TGTGCCAGCAGCTTACATGCTAGCGGGGGAGGGGAGCTGTTTTTT
d_gene: NA; j_gene: TRBJ2-3; v_gene: TRBV9; abundance: few; CDR3aa: CASSFGQVQTDTQYF; CDR3nt: TGTGCCAGCAGCTTTGGGCAGGTTCAGACAGATACGCAGTATTTT
d_gene: NA; j_gene: TRBJ1-4; v_gene: TRBV11-2; abundance: NA; CDR3aa: CASSLRATNEKLFF; CDR3nt: TGTGCCAGCAGCTTACGAGCAACTAATGAAAAACTGTTTTTT
d_gene: NA; j_gene: TRBJ2-5; v_gene: TRBV5-1; abundance: NA; CDR3aa: CASSLAGARGQETQYF; CDR3nt: TGCGCCAGCAGCTTGGCCGGGGCCAGGGGCCAAGAGACCCAGTACTTC
d_gene: NA; j_gene: TRBJ1-3; v_gene: TRBV5-4; abundance: few; CDR3aa: CASSGGVAGNTIYF; CDR3nt: TGTGCCAGCAGCGGAGGGGTTGCTGGAAACACCATATATTTT
d_gene: TRBD1; j_gene: TRBJ1-2; v_gene: TRBV6-6; abundance: NA; CDR3aa: CASSQGQGLTVGYTF; CDR3nt: TGTGCCAGCAGTCAAGGACAGGGTTTGACTGTTGGCTACACCTTC
d_gene: NA; j_gene: TRBJ2-3; v_gene: TRBV5-1; abundance: NA; CDR3aa: CASSRTGQDTQYF; CDR3nt: TGCGCCAGCAGTCGTACAGGCCAAGATACGCAGTATTTT
d_gene: TRBD1; j_gene: TRBJ1-1; v_gene: TRBV6-1; abundance: NA; CDR3aa: CASRKDRDTEAFF; CDR3nt: TGTGCCAGCAGAAAAGACAGGGACACTGAAGCTTTCTTT
d_gene: TRBD1; j_gene: TRBJ1-3; v_gene: TRBV18; abundance: NA; CDR3aa: CASSPGQGSSGNTIYF; CDR3nt: TGTGCCAGCTCACCAGGACAGGGCTCCTCTGGAAACACCATATATTTT
d_gene: TRBD1; j_gene: TRBJ2-2; v_gene: TRBV4-2; abundance: NA; CDR3aa: CASSRMGTGSNTGELFF; CDR3nt: TGTGCCAGCAGCCGGATGGGGACAGGAAGTAACACCGGGGAGCTGTTTTTT
d_gene: NA; j_gene: TRBJ2-5; v_gene: TRBV6-6; abundance: few; CDR3aa: CASSRDSQETQYF; CDR3nt: TGTGCCAGCAGCCGGGACTCTCAAGAGACCCAGTACTTC
d_gene: TRBD2; j_gene: TRBJ2-3; v_gene: TRBV4-2; abundance: NA; CDR3aa: CASSHAGTSGGPISGGDTQYF; CDR3nt: TGTGCCAGCAGCCACGCCGGGACTAGCGGGGGGCCGATCTCGGGGGGGGATACGCAGTATTTT
d_gene: NA; j_gene: TRBJ1-4; v_gene: TRBV19; abundance: NA; CDR3aa: CASSGQPTGEKLFF; CDR3nt: TGTGCCAGCAGTGGACAGCCGACTGGTGAAAAACTGTTTTTT
d_gene: TRBD1; j_gene: TRBJ1-1; v_gene: TRBV29-1; abundance: NA; CDR3aa: CSVAPGQGMNTEAFF; CDR3nt: TGCAGCGTCGCCCCGGGACAGGGGATGAACACTGAAGCTTTCTTT
d_gene: NA; j_gene: TRBJ2-3; v_gene: TRBV5-1; abundance: NA; CDR3aa: CASSGGATSTDTQYF; CDR3nt: TGCGCCAGCAGCGGAGGGGCGACTAGCACAGATACGCAGTATTTT
d_gene: NA; j_gene: TRBJ2-5; v_gene: TRBV6-1; abundance: NA; CDR3aa: CASTGYRGLGETQYF; CDR3nt: TGTGCCAGCACGGGGTATCGGGGGTTGGGAGAGACCCAGTACTTC
d_gene: TRBD2; j_gene: TRBJ2-7; v_gene: TRBV5-5; abundance: NA; CDR3aa: CASSPPDGVAGYEQYF; CDR3nt: TGTGCCAGCAGCCCACCAGATGGGGTAGCGGGCTACGAGCAGTACTTC
d_gene: NA; j_gene: TRBJ1-4; v_gene: TRBV5-1; abundance: NA; CDR3aa: CASRTGSRDEKLFF; CDR3nt: TGCGCCAGCAGAACGGGAAGTAGGGATGAAAAACTGTTTTTT
d_gene: NA; j_gene: TRBJ1-2; v_gene: TRBV14; abundance: NA; CDR3aa: CASNKYGQNYGYTF; CDR3nt: TGTGCCAGCAACAAATATGGTCAGAACTATGGCTACACCTTC
d_gene: NA; j_gene: TRBJ1-1; v_gene: TRBV23-1; abundance: NA; CDR3aa: CASSQLVQHFMNTEAFF; CDR3nt: TGCGCCAGCAGTCAATTGGTACAGCACTTTATGAACACTGAAGCTTTCTTT
d_gene: NA; j_gene: TRBJ2-2; v_gene: TRBV28; abundance: NA; CDR3aa: CASSPRRDTGELFF; CDR3nt: TGTGCCAGCAGTCCCCGCCGAGACACCGGGGAGCTGTTTTTT
d_gene: NA; j_gene: TRBJ1-2; v_gene: TRBV5-5; abundance: NA; CDR3aa: CASSLSADYYGYTF; CDR3nt: TGTGCCAGCAGCTTATCGGCCGACTACTATGGCTACACCTTC
d_gene: NA; j_gene: TRBJ2-1; v_gene: TRBV18; abundance: few; CDR3aa: CASSPGGPHNEQFF; CDR3nt: TGTGCCAGCTCCCCCGGGGGGCCCCACAATGAGCAGTTCTTC
d_gene: NA; j_gene: TRBJ2-2; v_gene: TRBV5-1; abundance: NA; CDR3aa: CASSLAPVTGELFF; CDR3nt: TGCGCCAGCAGCTTGGCTCCGGTCACCGGGGAGCTGTTTTTT
d_gene: NA; j_gene: TRBJ1-1; v_gene: TRBV13; abundance: NA; CDR3aa: CASSLTGNTEAFF; CDR3nt: TGTGCCAGCAGCCTCACAGGAAACACTGAAGCTTTCTTT
d_gene: NA; j_gene: TRBJ1-2; v_gene: TRBV6-5; abundance: NA; CDR3aa: CASSYSQDPAVYGYTF; CDR3nt: TGTGCCAGCAGTTACTCACAGGACCCCGCCGTCTATGGCTACACCTTC
d_gene: NA; j_gene: TRBJ1-5; v_gene: TRBV19; abundance: NA; CDR3aa: CAIGRTPGDQPQHF; CDR3nt: TGTGCCATAGGACGGACTCCGGGCGATCAGCCCCAGCATTTT